What follows is one TCR beta chain and its context. This sample stems from a study of blood T cell repertoires in COVID-19. Whole-study context: COVID-19 samples, acute and convalescent, were from the United States, Italy and Spain. PBMCs, B-cell-depleted T cells, or T cells provided the cDNA or gDNA that made up the material.

The authors' processing: Amplification of reference gene primers was used by the study to estimate nucleated cell counts. The repertoire was sequenced with immunoSEQ multiplex PCR; TCRdb's copy has only in-frame clones and lacks some. From that table come the V and J calls and clone size; the DNA was used to work out D and trimming. The data show about 160,000 clones, about nine tenths seen once. Sequencing was carried out using peripheral blood. The receptor's source is a woman aged 55-70 years with active or convalescent COVID-19.

The CDR3 reads CASSTPSGGLYTQYF. The DNA of the CDR3 is TGTGCCAGCAGTACCCCTAGCGGGGGGCTATATACGCAGTATTTT. This rearrangement joins TRBV6-2 or TRBV6-3 to TRBJ2-3; 11 bases align to TRBD2. V gave up 5 bases and J gave up 7 bases; unmatched junction bases: 8. The CDR3 totals 15 residues. Germline CDR1 and CDR2: MNHEY and SVGEGT.